The next 26 T cell receptor beta chains were all read from a single sample in a study of blood T cell repertoires in COVID-19. Produced via immunoSEQ multiplex PCR; TCRdb's table is partial and in-frame only. Of around 300,000 clones listed, under 90% are singletons. The sample comprised PBMCs or T cells enriched from blood (not recorded which). All receptors come from a woman younger than 45 who had recovered from COVID-19.

This chain connects TRBV5-1 to TRBJ2-7, with 8 nucleotides matching TRBD2. Germline lookup yields CDR1 SGHRS and CDR2 YFSETQ. The trim removed 0 bases at V and 3 bases at J, leaving 23 bases unmatched. The CDR3 sequence is 21 residues long. Written as DNA, the CDR3 is TGCGCCAGCAGCTTGGGGGTTAGGCGGGAGGACCTGAATTATCAAATCTACGAGCAGTACTTC. Protein product: CASSLGVRREDLNYQIYEQYF.

The chain combines TRBV7-9 with TRBJ2-2, with D possibly matching TRBD2 (5 bases). Per germline, CDR1 SEHNR and CDR2 FQNEAQ (reference sequence). The V and J ends lost 1 base and 6 bases respectively, with 18 bases between them. The CDR3 length is 17 residues. In DNA form, the CDR3 reads TGTGCCAGCAGCTTAGAATTCACTAGTTCAAAGGCCGGGGAGCTGTTTTTT. Protein sequence: CASSLEFTSSKAGELFF. Using reference TRBV7-9 and TRBJ2-2 for the parts outside the CDR3, the full variable domain is DTGVSQNPRHKITKRGQNVTFRCDPISEHNRLYWYRQTLGQGPEFLTYFQNEAQLEKSRLLSDRFSAERPKGSFSTLEIQRTEQGDSAMYLCASSLEFTSSKAGELFFGEGSRLTVL.

The V and J genes are TRBV5-1 and TRBJ2-1; D is perhaps TRBD2 (6 bases). The CDR3 has 14 residues. Looked up from germline, CDR1 is SGHRS and CDR2 is YFSETQ. V shed 5 bases and J shed 3 bases, with 12 bases lying between them. Here the CDR3 DNA reads TGCGCCAGCAGTTCCCTAGCGCTCTACAATGAGCAGTTCTTC. Translated: CASSSLALYNEQFF.

This clone was observed once. This sequence joins TRBV7-2 and TRBJ1-2; the D is unclear. Germline V lookup: CDR1 SGHTA, CDR2 FQGNSA. CDR3 length: 13 residues. Trimming removed 0 bases from V and 2 bases from J, with 4 bases in between. CDR3 in DNA: TGTGCCAGCAGCTTAGCGGGCAACTATGGCTACACCTTC. Protein product: CASSLAGNYGYTF. The full variable domain, completed using reference TRBV7-2 and TRBJ1-2, is GAGVSQSPSNKVTEKGKDVELRCDPISGHTALYWYRQSLGQGLEFLIYFQGNSAPDKSGLPSDRFSAERTGGSVSTLTIQRTQQEDSAVYLCASSLAGNYGYTFGSGTRLTVV.

V usage is TRBV18 and J usage is TRBJ1-2, with TRBD1 matching over 7 bases. The germline CDR1 and CDR2 sequences are KGHSH and LQKENI. This CDR3 has 15 amino acids. Unmatched junction bases numbered 8, after V lost 3 bases and J lost 4 bases. Written as DNA, the CDR3 is TGTGCCAGCTCACCCGGAACAGGGGATATCTATGGCTACACCTTC. As protein: CASSPGTGDIYGYTF.

V usage is TRBV29-1 and J usage is TRBJ2-6; 8 bases map to TRBD2. The CDR3 extends over 13 amino acids. CDR1 and CDR2 from the germline V gene are SQVTM and ANQGSEA. Trimming cost V 7 bases and J 4 bases; bases outside gene matches: 3. The chain's CDR3 is CSAGGSGANVLTF. CDR3 bases: TGCAGCGCGGGGGGGAGCGGGGCCAACGTCCTGACTTTC.

A word on this clone: At one end the junction does not follow the germline gene, possibly because of a read error. The chain has TRBV30 and TRBJ1-2, with 8 bases identical to TRBD1. Germline V gene data show CDR1 as GTSNPN and CDR2 as SVGIG (reference sequence). The CDR3 is 14 amino acids. In DNA form, the CDR3 reads TGTGCCTGGAGTTCCCAGGGGGCTAATTATGGCTACACCTTC. Its translation is CAWSSQGANYGYTF. Drawing the rest from reference TRBV30 and TRBJ1-2, the complete variable domain is SQTIHQWPATLVQPVGSPLSLECTVEGTSNPNLYWYRQAAGRGLQLLFYSVGIGQISSEVPQNLSASRPQDRQFILSSKKLLLSDSGFYLCAWSSQGANYGYTFGSGTRLTVV.

The rearrangement joins TRBV19 to TRBJ1-5; tentative D call: TRBD1 (5 bases). V gave up 4 bases and J gave up 4 bases, with 17 bases separating them. The CDR3 sequence is 16 residues long. Per germline, CDR1 LNHDA and CDR2 SQIVND (reference sequence). The CDR3 protein is CASSSTGEGKNQPQHF. CDR3 DNA sequence: TGTGCCAGTAGTAGTACGGGGGAGGGGAAAAATCAGCCCCAGCATTTT. Looking up the rest from reference TRBV19 and TRBJ1-5 gives the full variable domain: DGGITQSPKYLFRKEGQNVTLSCEQNLNHDAMYWYRQDPGQGLRLIYYSQIVNDFQKGDIAEGYSVSREKKESFPLTVTSAQKNPTAFYLCASSSTGEGKNQPQHFGDGTRLSIL.

The chain links TRBV28 to TRBJ1-6, with no clear D. The germline CDR1 and CDR2 sequences are MDHEN and SYDVKM. Trimming stripped 5 bases from V and 4 bases from J, with 21 bases between. The CDR3 has 18 residues. CDR3 DNA sequence: TGTGCCAGCAGTCGGGAGCGCGGATCTCTTCTATATAATTCACCCCTCCACTTT. Translated: CASSRERGSLLYNSPLHF. Drawing the rest from reference TRBV28 and TRBJ1-6, the complete variable domain is DVKVTQSSRYLVKRTGEKVFLECVQDMDHENMFWYRQDPGLGLRLIYFSYDVKMKEKGDIPEGYSVSREKKERFSLILESASTNQTSMYLCASSRERGSLLYNSPLHFGNGTRLTVT.

The genes are TRBV10-3 and TRBJ1-1, with D perhaps matching TRBD1 (6 bases). This CDR3 is built from 15 residues. CDR1 and CDR2 from the germline V gene are ENHRY and SYGVKD. V was cut by 3 bases and J by 0 bases, with 11 bases left in between. This CDR3 reads CAISDLGQLNTEAFF. In nucleotides, the CDR3 is TGTGCCATCAGTGACCTCGGACAGTTGAACACTGAAGCTTTCTTT.

CDR3 sequence (DNA): TGTGCCAGCAGCCAAGAACAGGGTCTAGCTAATAATTCACCCCTCCACTTT. Protein sequence: CASSQEQGLANNSPLHF. The V call is TRBV3-1 (or the pseudogene TRBV3-2), the J call TRBJ1-6; tentatively, D is TRBD1 (6 bases). Germline loops: CDR1 LGHDT, CDR2 YNNKEL (reference sequence). The CDR3 loop spans 17 amino acids. The ends were cut back, 0 bases at V and 5 bases at J, with 14 bases in the middle.

This chain joins TRBV29-1 and TRBJ1-1; D possibly corresponds to TRBD1 (5 bases). V lost 2 bases to trimming and J lost 1 base, with 8 bases between them. Germline CDR1 reads SQVTM; CDR2 reads ANQGSEA. The CDR3 runs to 13 residues. DNA for the CDR3: TGCAGCGTTGAACCAGGGCGGAACACTGAAGCTTTCTTT. As protein: CSVEPGRNTEAFF. Together with reference TRBV29-1 and TRBJ1-1, the CDR3 gives the full variable domain: SAVISQKPSRDICQRGTSLTIQCQVDSQVTMMFWYRQQPGQSLTLIATANQGSEATYESGFVIDKFPISRPNLTFSTLTVSNMSPEDSSIYLCSVEPGRNTEAFFGQGTRLTVV.

The chain has TRBV28 and TRBJ1-4; 9 nucleotides match TRBD1. Germline CDR1 reads MDHEN; CDR2 reads SYDVKM. This CDR3 has 22 residues. V lost 2 bases to trimming and J lost 8 bases; unmatched junction nucleotides: 27. The CDR3 coding sequence is TGTGCCAGCAGTTTAACCCCCCCCGCCGGCGTCCCCTACGGGACAGGGCGGGAAAAACTGTTTTTT. It translates to CASSLTPPAGVPYGTGREKLFF.

This sequence joins TRBV18 and TRBJ2-5; the match to TRBD1 covers 8 bases. The length of the CDR3 is 15 residues. CDR1 is KGHSH, CDR2 LQKENI, per germline. With 3 bases clipped from V and 3 bases from J, the junction kept 6 bases outside the gene matches. CDR3 coding DNA: TGTGCCAGCTCACCGGTGACAGGGGTAGAAGAGACCCAGTACTTC. Protein sequence: CASSPVTGVEETQYF. Full variable domain (remainder filled in from reference TRBV18 and TRBJ2-5): NAGVMQNPRHLVRRRGQEARLRCSPMKGHSHVYWYRQLPEEGLKFMVYLQKENIIDESGMPKERFSAEFPKEGPSILRIQQVVRGDSAAYFCASSPVTGVEETQYFGPGTRLLVL.

This clone occurred a few times. Here the CDR3 reads CASSGGSNQPQHF. In DNA, the CDR3 is TGTGCCAGCAGTGGAGGCAGCAATCAGCCCCAGCATTTT. The chain uses TRBV2 and TRBJ1-5; unclear D gene. CDR3 length: 13 residues. The V gene lost 4 bases and the J gene lost 1 base, with 5 bases spanning the gap. CDR1 is SNHLY, CDR2 FYNNEI, per germline. Variable domain in full (rest from reference TRBV2 and TRBJ1-5): EPEVTQTPSHQVTQMGQEVILRCVPISNHLYFYWYRQILGQKVEFLVSFYNNEISEKSEIFDDQFSVERPDGSNFTLKIRSTKLEDSAMYFCASSGGSNQPQHFGDGTRLSIL.

The V call is TRBV6-5, the J call TRBJ2-6; 8 bases line up with TRBD1. Germline V gene data show CDR1 as MNHEY and CDR2 as SVGAGI. The V gene end was trimmed by 7 bases and the J gene end by 0 bases; junction bases not matched to a gene: 2. The CDR3 length is 15 residues. CDR3 region: CASTDRDSGANVLTF. As DNA, the CDR3 is TGTGCCAGCACGGACAGGGACTCTGGGGCCAACGTCCTGACTTTC.

The V gene is TRBV5-1, the J gene TRBJ1-1, with 8 bases fitting TRBD1. The germline gives CDR1 SGHRS, CDR2 YFSETQ. The CDR3 has 13 residues. V gave up 5 bases and J gave up 11 bases; unmatched junction bases: 11. The CDR3 nucleotides are TGCGCCAGCAGAGAACACCCCCAGGGGGCGGCTTTCTTT. Translated: CASREHPQGAAFF.

This clone was observed a few times. This sequence joins TRBV5-1 and TRBJ2-7; 14 nucleotides agree with TRBD2. V lost 8 bases and J lost 4; bases outside the gene matches: 11. Looked up from germline, CDR1 is SGHRS and CDR2 is YFSETQ. This CDR3 comprises 16 residues. The CDR3 is CASHLGLAGASYEQYF. The CDR3 bases are TGCGCCAGTCACTTGGGACTAGCGGGAGCCTCTTACGAGCAGTACTTC.

V is TRBV5-8 and J is TRBJ2-7; D is unclear. Germline assignment: CDR1 SGHTS and CDR2 YDEGEE. The ends were cut back, 3 bases at V and 3 bases at J, with 25 bases in the middle. This CDR3 spans 18 amino acids. CDR3 coding DNA: TGTGCCAGCAGCTCCTACGGTGGGCCCAGTTTCCAGAACTACGAGCAGTACTTC. Translated: CASSSYGGPSFQNYEQYF.

The chain combines TRBV27 with TRBJ1-3, with D possibly being TRBD1 (6 bases). V gave up 5 bases and J gave up 2 bases, with 10 bases separating them. This CDR3 comprises 14 residues. Germline CDR1 reads MNHEY; CDR2 reads SMNVEV (reference sequence). This chain's CDR3 is CASSKQGTGNTIYF. CDR3 coding DNA: TGTGCCAGCAGTAAACAGGGTACTGGAAACACCATATATTTT.

The chain carries TRBV21-1 and TRBJ1-2; the D call in the table, TRBD1, was not verified against the DNA. TRBV21-1 is deemed a pseudogene. The CDR3 sequence is 18 residues long. CDR3 in DNA: TGTGCCAGCAGACCTTCTGGACAGGGAGATACCCCAAAGAGTGGCTACACCTTC. This translates into CASRPSGQGDTPKSGYTF.

V gene TRBV15 combines with J gene TRBJ2-6; a weak D match, TRBD1 (6 bases). Trimming took 4 bases from V and 3 from J, leaving 10 bases between them. CDR3 size: 15 residues. Germline CDR1 and CDR2: LNHNV and YYDKDF (reference sequence). The CDR3 reads CATSKMTGGANVLTF. The CDR3 nucleotides are TGTGCCACCAGCAAAATGACAGGTGGGGCCAACGTCCTGACTTTC. Variable domain in full (rest from reference TRBV15 and TRBJ2-6): DAMVIQNPRYQVTQFGKPVTLSCSQTLNHNVMYWYQQKSSQAPKLLFHYYDKDFNNEADTPDNFQSRRPNTSFCFLDIRSPGLGDTAMYLCATSKMTGGANVLTFGAGSRLTVL.

This chain uses TRBV4-3 with TRBJ1-2, with D unclear. The CDR3 has 13 amino acids. CDR1 is LGHNA, CDR2 YSLEER, per germline. Trimming cost V 0 bases and J 3 bases, with 5 bases left between them. CDR3 loop: CASSQDLYYGYTF. DNA for the CDR3: TGCGCCAGCAGCCAAGACCTTTACTATGGCTACACCTTC.

The chain joins TRBV28 to TRBJ1-2; the match to TRBD1 covers 8 bases. With 3 bases clipped from V and 8 bases from J, the junction kept 11 bases outside the gene matches. This CDR3 region has 15 residues. Germline V gives CDR1 MDHEN, CDR2 SYDVKM. CDR3 nucleotide sequence: TGTGCCAGCAGTTTGGGGACAGGACACTCCGGGGGCTACACCTTC. It encodes CASSLGTGHSGGYTF.

The chain joins TRBV9 to TRBJ2-3, with 8 positions matching TRBD2. Per the germline V gene, CDR1 is SGDLS and CDR2 is YYNGEE. The CDR3 loop spans 15 amino acids. With V trimmed by 0 bases and J by 7 bases, 7 bases remained unmatched. CDR3 nucleotide sequence: TGTGCCAGCAGCGTAGCCCGGGAGGGCCGCCATACGCAGTATTTT. It is translated as CASSVAREGRHTQYF.

This sequence joins TRBV7-2 and TRBJ1-2; 8 bases fit TRBD1. CDR1 and CDR2 from the germline V gene are SGHTA and FQGNSA. J gave up 8 bases and V 6 bases, and 11 bases lay outside the gene matches. The CDR3 runs 14 residues. The CDR3 is CASSSKQGVRGYTF. CDR3 in DNA: TGTGCCAGCAGTTCAAAACAGGGGGTGAGGGGCTACACCTTC. The full variable domain, rest sourced from reference TRBV7-2 and TRBJ1-2, is GAGVSQSPSNKVTEKGKDVELRCDPISGHTALYWYRQSLGQGLEFLIYFQGNSAPDKSGLPSDRFSAERTGGSVSTLTIQRTQQEDSAVYLCASSSKQGVRGYTFGSGTRLTVV.